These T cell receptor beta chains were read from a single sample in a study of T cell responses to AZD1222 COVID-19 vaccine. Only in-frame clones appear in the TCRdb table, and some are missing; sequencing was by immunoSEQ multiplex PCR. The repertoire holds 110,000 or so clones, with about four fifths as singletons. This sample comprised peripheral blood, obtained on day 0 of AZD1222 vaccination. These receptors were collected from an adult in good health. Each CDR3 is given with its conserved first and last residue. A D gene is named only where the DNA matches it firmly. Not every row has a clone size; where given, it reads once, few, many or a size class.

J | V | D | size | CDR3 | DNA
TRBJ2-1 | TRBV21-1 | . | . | CASSKVSRLAGAVNYNEQFF | TGTGCCAGCAGCAAAGTAAGCCGGCTAGCGGGGGCCGTAAACTACAATGAGCAGTTCTTC
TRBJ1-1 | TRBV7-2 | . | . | CASSQGPGDTEAFF | TGTGCCAGCAGCCAGGGGCCAGGGGACACTGAAGCTTTCTTT
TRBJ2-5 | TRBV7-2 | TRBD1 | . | CASSSAQGVRETQYF | TGTGCCAGCAGCTCAGCACAGGGGGTAAGGGAGACCCAGTACTTC
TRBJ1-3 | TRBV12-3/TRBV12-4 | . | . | CASSLGNTIYF | TGTGCCAGCAGTTTAGGAAACACCATATATTTT
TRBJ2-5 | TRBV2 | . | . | CASARAGPQETQYF | TGTGCCAGCGCCAGGGCCGGGCCACAAGAGACCCAGTACTTC
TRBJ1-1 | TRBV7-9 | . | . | CASSDRGTNTEAFF | TGTGCCAGCAGCGATAGAGGAACGAACACTGAAGCTTTCTTT
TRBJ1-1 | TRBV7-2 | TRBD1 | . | CASSLGQIPLWVAFF | TGTGCCAGCAGCTTGGGACAGATACCGCTGTGGGTAGCTTTCTTT
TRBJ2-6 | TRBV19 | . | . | CASSKKEQIFSGANVLTF | TGTGCCAGTAGTAAAAAGGAGCAGATTTTCTCTGGGGCCAACGTCCTGACTTTC
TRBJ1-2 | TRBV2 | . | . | CASSVGRPRGGYTF | TGTGCCAGCAGTGTGGGCAGGCCGAGAGGTGGCTACACCTTC
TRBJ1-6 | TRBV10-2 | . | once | CAARGGSNSPLHF | TGCGCCGCCCGGGGAGGGAGTAATTCACCCCTCCACTTT
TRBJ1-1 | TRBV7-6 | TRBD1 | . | CASSLEDRVGTEAFF | TGTGCCAGCAGCTTAGAGGACAGGGTGGGCACTGAAGCTTTCTTT
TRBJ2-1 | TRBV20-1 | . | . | CSASPGPLAEQFF | TGCAGTGCTAGTCCCGGGCCATTGGCGGAGCAGTTCTTC
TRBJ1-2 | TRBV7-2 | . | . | CASSFTGGDYGYTF | TGTGCCAGCAGCTTTACAGGTGGGGACTATGGCTACACCTTC
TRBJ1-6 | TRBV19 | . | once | CASSPRDGNSPLHF | TGTGCCAGTAGTCCCCGGGACGGCAATTCACCCCTCCACTTT
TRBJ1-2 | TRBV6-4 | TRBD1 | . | CASIPGQGYGYTF | TGTGCCAGCATCCCGGGACAGGGCTATGGCTACACCTTC
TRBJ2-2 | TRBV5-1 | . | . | CASSWGDSTGELFF | TGCGCCAGCAGCTGGGGAGACAGCACCGGGGAGCTGTTTTTT
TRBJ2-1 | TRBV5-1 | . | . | CASSEPGSNEQFF | TGCGCCAGCAGCGAACCTGGGAGCAATGAGCAGTTCTTC
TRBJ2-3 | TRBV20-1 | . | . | CSAQIGDTQYF | TGCAGTGCGCAGATTGGAGATACGCAGTATTTT
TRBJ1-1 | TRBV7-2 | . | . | CASSLAAALYTEAFF | TGTGCCAGCAGCTTAGCAGCGGCACTTTACACTGAAGCTTTCTTT
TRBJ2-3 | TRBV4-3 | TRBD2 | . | CASSYLAGELTDTQYF | TGCGCCAGCAGCTACTTAGCGGGGGAGCTCACAGATACGCAGTATTTT
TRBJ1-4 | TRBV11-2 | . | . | CASSLRETATNEKLFF | TGTGCCAGCAGCTTAAGGGAGACGGCAACTAATGAAAAACTGTTTTTT
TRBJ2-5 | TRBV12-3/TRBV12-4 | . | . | CASSLGGTQYF | TGTGCCAGCAGTTTGGGTGGGACCCAGTACTTC
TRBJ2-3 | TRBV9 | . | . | CASSIRDYTDTQYF | TGTGCCAGCAGTATCCGGGATTACACAGATACGCAGTATTTT
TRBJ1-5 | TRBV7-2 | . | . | CASSLALGGGNQPQHF | TGTGCCAGCAGCTTAGCACTGGGCGGGGGCAATCAGCCCCAGCATTTT
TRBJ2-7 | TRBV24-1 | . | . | CARDVKQYF | TGTGCCAGAGACGTGAAACAGTACTTC
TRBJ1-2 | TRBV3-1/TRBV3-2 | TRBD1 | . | CASSQLKGRQGDGYTF | TGTGCCAGCAGCCAACTAAAAGGAAGACAGGGGGATGGCTACACCTTC
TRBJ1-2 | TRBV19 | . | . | CASISSRGNLASGYGYTF | TGTGCCAGTATTTCCTCGAGGGGCAATCTCGCATCTGGCTATGGCTACACCTTC
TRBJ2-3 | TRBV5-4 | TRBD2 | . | CASSPGTSGRNTDTQYF | TGTGCCAGCAGCCCAGGGACTAGCGGGAGAAACACAGATACGCAGTATTTT
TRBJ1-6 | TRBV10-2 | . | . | CASSDGGAANNSPLHF | TGCGCCAGCAGTGACGGGGGCGCAGCCAATAATTCACCCCTCCACTTT
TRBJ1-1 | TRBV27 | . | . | CASSFVLGLNTEAFF | TGTGCCAGCAGTTTTGTGCTGGGGTTGAACACTGAAGCTTTCTTT
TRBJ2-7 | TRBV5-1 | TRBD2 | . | CASSQTSVSSYEQYF | TGCGCCAGCAGCCAGACTAGCGTGAGCTCCTACGAGCAGTACTTC
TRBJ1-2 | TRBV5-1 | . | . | CASSLWTGYGYTF | TGCGCCAGCAGCTTATGGACGGGCTATGGCTACACCTTC
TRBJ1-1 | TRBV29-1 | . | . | CSVGNGGEYTEAFF | TGCAGCGTTGGAAATGGAGGGGAATACACTGAAGCTTTCTTT
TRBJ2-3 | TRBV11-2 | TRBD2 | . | CASSLTSGGAADTQYF | TGTGCCAGCAGCTTAACTAGCGGGGGGGCTGCAGATACGCAGTATTTT
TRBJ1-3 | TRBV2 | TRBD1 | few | CASSSGGGDIYF | TGTGCCAGCAGTTCAGGGGGGGGAGACATATATTTT
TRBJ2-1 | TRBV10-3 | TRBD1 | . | CAISESLGTGDNEQFF | TGTGCCATCAGTGAGTCGTTAGGGACAGGGGACAATGAGCAGTTCTTC
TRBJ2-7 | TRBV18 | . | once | CASSPFSHDEQYF | TGTGCCAGCTCACCATTTTCGCACGACGAGCAGTACTTC
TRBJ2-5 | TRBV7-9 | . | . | CASSFWSGQETQYF | TGTGCCAGCAGCTTTTGGTCAGGACAAGAGACCCAGTACTTC
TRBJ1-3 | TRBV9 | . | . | CASSVGPHGGRGNTIYF | TGTGCCAGCAGCGTAGGCCCCCACGGGGGACGAGGAAACACCATATATTTT
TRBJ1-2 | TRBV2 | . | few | CASTLRGNYGYTF | TGTGCCAGCACCCTTAGGGGGAACTATGGCTACACCTTC
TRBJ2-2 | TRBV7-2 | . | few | CASRTGVANTGELFF | TGTGCCAGCAGAACGGGGGTGGCCAACACCGGGGAGCTGTTTTTT
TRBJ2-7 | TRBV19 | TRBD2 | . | CASSKTSGGAQPEEQYF | TGTGCCAGTAGTAAAACTAGCGGGGGGGCCCAGCCAGAAGAGCAGTACTTC
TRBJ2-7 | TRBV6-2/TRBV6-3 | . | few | CASSLDGYEQYF | TGTGCCAGCAGTCTTGACGGTTACGAGCAGTACTTC
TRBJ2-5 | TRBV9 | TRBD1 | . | CASSATGGGLETQYF | TGTGCCAGCAGCGCCACAGGGGGTGGGCTCGAGACCCAGTACTTC
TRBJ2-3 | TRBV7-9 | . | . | CASTPFGGTTDTQYF | TGTGCCAGCACCCCCTTTGGGGGTACTACAGATACGCAGTATTTT
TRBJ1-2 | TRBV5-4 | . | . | CASSSWGGYTF | TGTGCCAGCAGCTCCTGGGGCGGCTACACCTTC
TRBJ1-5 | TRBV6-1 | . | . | CASSVSRGGYSNQPQHF | TGTGCCAGCAGTGTCTCGCGAGGGGGTTATAGCAATCAGCCCCAGCATTTT
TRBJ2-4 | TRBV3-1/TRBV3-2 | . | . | CASSQVGLAKNIQYF | TGTGCCAGCAGCCAAGTGGGACTCGCCAAAAACATTCAGTACTTC
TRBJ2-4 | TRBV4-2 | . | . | CASSQQNSGYKNIQYF | TGTGCCAGCAGCCAACAAAACTCGGGGTACAAAAACATTCAGTACTTC
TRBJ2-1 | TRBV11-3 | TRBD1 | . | CASSLVGGQGDEQFF | TGTGCCAGCAGCTTAGTAGGGGGTCAGGGGGATGAGCAGTTCTTC
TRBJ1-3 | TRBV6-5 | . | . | CASKEAGEKNTIYF | TGTGCCAGCAAGGAGGCAGGGGAGAAAAACACCATATATTTT
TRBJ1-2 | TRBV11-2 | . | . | CASSHGGSYTF | TGTGCCAGCAGCCATGGCGGGAGCTACACCTTC
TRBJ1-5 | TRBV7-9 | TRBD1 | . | CASSLDWQGAFQPQHF | TGTGCCAGCAGCTTAGATTGGCAGGGGGCGTTTCAGCCCCAGCATTTT
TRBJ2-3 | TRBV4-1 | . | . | CASSQDIGADTQYF | TGCGCCAGCAGCCAAGATATCGGGGCAGATACGCAGTATTTT
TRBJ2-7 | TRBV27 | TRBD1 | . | CASSPRTQGISEQYF | TGTGCCAGCAGCCCCCGGACACAGGGGATCAGCGAGCAGTACTTC
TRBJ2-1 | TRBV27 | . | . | CASIKGWRGRGNEQFF | TGTGCCAGCATTAAAGGGTGGAGGGGGCGGGGGAATGAGCAGTTCTTC
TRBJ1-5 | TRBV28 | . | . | CASSATPQPQHF | TGTGCCAGCAGTGCAACACCTCAGCCCCAGCATTTT
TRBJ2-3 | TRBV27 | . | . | CASSLRTDLRTDTQYF | TGTGCCAGCAGTCTCAGGACAGACCTACGCACAGATACGCAGTATTTT
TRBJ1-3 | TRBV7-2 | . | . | CASNSATGNTIYF | TGTGCCAGCAACTCGGCGACTGGAAACACCATATATTTT